The sequence of this T cell receptor (beta chain) was determined in a study of blood T cells in healthy people across ages. This clonotype was counted ten times or more. A sample-barcoded 5' primer and a J-beta primer mix were used in a second PCR of roughly 7 to 12 cycles. TCRdb re-called the 5' RACE reads with MiXCR, one entry per CDR3 protein. The table lists some 640,000 distinct CDR3 sequences, 49% of them singletons. With 2 bases removed from V and 0 bases from J, the gap between germline ends came to 10 bases. This CDR3 region has 15 residues. The germline V gene encodes CDR1 LNHNV and CDR2 YYDKDF (reference sequence).

This TCR came from a woman aged 55-75 years in good health. The chain recombines TRBV15 with TRBJ2-5, with D possibly being TRBD2 (6 bases). The sample comprised blood. DNA of the CDR3: TGTGCCACCAGCAGAATTAGCGGAAACCAAGAGACCCAGTACTTC. Its protein is CATSRISGNQETQYF.